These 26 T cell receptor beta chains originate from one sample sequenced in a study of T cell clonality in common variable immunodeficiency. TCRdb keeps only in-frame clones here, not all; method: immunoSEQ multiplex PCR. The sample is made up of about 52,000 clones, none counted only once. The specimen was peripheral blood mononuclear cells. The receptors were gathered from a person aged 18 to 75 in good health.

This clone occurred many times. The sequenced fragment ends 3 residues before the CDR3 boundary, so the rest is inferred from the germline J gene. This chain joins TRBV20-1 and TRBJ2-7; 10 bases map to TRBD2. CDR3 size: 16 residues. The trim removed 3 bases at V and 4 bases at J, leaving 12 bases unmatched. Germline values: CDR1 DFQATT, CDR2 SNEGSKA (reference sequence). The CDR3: CSASLMTSGFVYEQYF. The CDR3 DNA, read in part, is TGCAGTGCTAGCCTCATGACTAGCGGGTTTGTGTACGAG.

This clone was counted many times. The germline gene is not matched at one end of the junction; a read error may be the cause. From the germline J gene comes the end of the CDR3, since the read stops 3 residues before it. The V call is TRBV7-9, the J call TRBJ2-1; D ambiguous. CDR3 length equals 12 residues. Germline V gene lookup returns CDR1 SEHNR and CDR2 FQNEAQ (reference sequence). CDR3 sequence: CASSPSDNEQFF. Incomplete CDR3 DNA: TGTGCCAGCAGCCCCTCCGACAATGAG.

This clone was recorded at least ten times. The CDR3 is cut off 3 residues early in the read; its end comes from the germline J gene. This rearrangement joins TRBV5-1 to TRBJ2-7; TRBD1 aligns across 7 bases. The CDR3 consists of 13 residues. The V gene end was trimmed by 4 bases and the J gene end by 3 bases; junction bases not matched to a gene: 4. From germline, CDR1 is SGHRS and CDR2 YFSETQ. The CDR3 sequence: CASSGQVDYEQYF. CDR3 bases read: TGCGCCAGCAGCGGACAGGTAGACTACGAG.

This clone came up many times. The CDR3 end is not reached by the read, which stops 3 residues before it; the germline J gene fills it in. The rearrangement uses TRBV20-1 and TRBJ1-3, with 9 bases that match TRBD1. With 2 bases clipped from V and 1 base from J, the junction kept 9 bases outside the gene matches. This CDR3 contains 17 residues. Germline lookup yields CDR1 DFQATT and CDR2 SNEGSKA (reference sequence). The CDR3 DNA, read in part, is TGCAGTGCTAGACGGGGGACAGGGTCAGGGTCTGGAAACACC. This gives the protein CSARRGTGSGSGNT. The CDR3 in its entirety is CSARRGTGSGSGNTIYF.

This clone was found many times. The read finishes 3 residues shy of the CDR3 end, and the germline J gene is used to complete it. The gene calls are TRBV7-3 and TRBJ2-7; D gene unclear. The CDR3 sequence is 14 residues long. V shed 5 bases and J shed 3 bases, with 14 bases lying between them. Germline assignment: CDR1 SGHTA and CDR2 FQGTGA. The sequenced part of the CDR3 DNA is TGTGCCAGCAGCCCCGCGGCGCCAGACTACGAG. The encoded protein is CASSPAAPDYE. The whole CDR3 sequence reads CASSPAAPDYEQYF.

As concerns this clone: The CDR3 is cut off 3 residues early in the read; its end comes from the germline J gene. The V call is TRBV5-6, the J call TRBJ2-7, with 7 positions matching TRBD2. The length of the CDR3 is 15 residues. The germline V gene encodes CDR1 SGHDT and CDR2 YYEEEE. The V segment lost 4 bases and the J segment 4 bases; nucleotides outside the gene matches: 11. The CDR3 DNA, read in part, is TGTGCCAGCAGCGACCGGGCCCTAGCGGCTTACGAG. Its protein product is CASSDRALAAYE. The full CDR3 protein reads CASSDRALAAYEQYF.

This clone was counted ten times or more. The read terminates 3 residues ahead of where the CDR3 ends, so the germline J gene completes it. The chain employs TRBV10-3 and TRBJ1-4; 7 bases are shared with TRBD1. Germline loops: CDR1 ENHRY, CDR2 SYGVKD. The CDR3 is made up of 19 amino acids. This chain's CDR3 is CAISEAKQGRNSGANVLFF. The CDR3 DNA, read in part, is TGTGCCATCAGTGAGGCAAAACAGGGGAGAAACTCTGGGGCCAACGTA.

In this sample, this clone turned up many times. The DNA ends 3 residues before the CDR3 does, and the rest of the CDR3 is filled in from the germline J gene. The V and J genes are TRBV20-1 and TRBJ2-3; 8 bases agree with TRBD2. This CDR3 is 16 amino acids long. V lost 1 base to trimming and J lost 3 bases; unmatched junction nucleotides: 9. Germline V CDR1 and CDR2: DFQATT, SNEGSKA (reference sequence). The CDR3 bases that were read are TGCAGTGCTAGAGGGGGAGCGGGAGAGGGTACAGATACG. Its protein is CSARGGAGEGTDT. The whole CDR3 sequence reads CSARGGAGEGTDTQYF.

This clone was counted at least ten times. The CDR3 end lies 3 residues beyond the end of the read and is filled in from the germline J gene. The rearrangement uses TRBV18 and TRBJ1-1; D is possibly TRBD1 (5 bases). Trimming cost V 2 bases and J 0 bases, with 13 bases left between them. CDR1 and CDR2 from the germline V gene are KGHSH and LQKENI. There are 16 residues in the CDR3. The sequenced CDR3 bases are TGTGCCAGCTCACCAAGATTCGACAGCTTGAACACTGAA. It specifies CASSPRFDSLNTE. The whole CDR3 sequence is CASSPRFDSLNTEAFF.

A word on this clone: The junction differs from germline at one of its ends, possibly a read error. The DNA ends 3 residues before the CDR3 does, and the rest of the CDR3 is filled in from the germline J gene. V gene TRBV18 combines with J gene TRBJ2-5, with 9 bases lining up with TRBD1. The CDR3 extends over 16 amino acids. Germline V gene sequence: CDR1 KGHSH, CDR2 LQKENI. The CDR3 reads CASSQGQGLKQGTQYF. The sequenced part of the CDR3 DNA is TGTGCCAGCTCACAGGGACAGGGATTGAAACAAGGGACC. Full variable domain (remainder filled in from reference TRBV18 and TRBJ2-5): NAGVMQNPRHLVRRRGQEARLRCSPMKGHSHVYWYRQLPEEGLKFMVYLQKENIIDESGMPKERFSAEFPKEGPSILRIQQVVRGDSAAYFCASSQGQGLKQGTQYFGPGTRLLVL.

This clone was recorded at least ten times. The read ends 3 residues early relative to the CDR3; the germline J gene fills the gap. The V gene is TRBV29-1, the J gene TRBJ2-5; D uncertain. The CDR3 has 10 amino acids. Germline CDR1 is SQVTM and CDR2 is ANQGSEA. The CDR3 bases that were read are TGCTCCGGGTTCCGGGAGACC. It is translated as CSGFRET. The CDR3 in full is CSGFRETQYF. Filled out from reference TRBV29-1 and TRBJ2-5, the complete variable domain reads SAVISQKPSRDICQRGTSLTIQCQVDSQVTMMFWYRQQPGQSLTLIATANQGSEATYESGFVIDKFPISRPNLTFSTLTVSNMSPEDSSIYLCSGFRETQYFGPGTRLLVL.

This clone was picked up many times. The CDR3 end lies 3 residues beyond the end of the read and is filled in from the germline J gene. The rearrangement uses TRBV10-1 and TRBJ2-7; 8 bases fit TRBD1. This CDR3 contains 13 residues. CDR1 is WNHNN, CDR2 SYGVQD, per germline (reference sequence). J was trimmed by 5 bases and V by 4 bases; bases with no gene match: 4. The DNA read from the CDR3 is TGCGCCAGCAGTGGGACAGGGTCCCACGAG. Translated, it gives CASSGTGSHE. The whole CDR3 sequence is CASSGTGSHEQYF.

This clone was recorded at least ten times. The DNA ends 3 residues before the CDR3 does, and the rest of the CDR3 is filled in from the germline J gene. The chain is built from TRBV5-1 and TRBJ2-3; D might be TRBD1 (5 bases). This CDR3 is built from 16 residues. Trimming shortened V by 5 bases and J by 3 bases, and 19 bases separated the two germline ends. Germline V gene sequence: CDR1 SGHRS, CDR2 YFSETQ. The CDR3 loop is CASRPGALHFTDTQYF. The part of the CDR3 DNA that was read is TGCGCCAGCAGGCCTGGGGCGTTACACTTTACAGATACG.

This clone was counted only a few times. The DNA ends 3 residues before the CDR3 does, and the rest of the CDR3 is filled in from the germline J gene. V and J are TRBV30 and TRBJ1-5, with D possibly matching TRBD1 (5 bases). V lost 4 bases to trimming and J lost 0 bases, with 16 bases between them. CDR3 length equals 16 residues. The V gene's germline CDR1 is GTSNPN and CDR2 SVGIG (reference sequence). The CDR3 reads CAWNNPGLNSNQPQHF. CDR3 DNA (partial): TGTGCCTGGAATAATCCAGGGCTGAATAGCAATCAGCCC.

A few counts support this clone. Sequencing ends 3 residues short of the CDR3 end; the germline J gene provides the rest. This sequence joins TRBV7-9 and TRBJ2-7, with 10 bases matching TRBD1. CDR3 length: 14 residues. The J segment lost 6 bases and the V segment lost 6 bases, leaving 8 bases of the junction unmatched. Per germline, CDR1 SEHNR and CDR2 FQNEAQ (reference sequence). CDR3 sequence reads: CASRQDRGLGEQYF. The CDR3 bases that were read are TGTGCCAGCAGACAGGACAGGGGGTTGGGCGAG. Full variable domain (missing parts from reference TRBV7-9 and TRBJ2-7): DTGVSQNPRHKITKRGQNVTFRCDPISEHNRLYWYRQTLGQGPEFLTYFQNEAQLEKSRLLSDRFSAERPKGSFSTLEIQRTEQGDSAMYLCASRQDRGLGEQYFGPGTRLTVT.

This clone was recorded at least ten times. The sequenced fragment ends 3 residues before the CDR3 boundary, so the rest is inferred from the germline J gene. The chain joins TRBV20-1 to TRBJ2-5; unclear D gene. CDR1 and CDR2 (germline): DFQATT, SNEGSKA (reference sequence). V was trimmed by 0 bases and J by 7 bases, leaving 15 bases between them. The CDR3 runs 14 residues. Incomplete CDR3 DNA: TGCAGTGCTAGAGATCCTCCGCTTAAAGGGACC. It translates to CSARDPPLKGT. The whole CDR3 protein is CSARDPPLKGTQYF.

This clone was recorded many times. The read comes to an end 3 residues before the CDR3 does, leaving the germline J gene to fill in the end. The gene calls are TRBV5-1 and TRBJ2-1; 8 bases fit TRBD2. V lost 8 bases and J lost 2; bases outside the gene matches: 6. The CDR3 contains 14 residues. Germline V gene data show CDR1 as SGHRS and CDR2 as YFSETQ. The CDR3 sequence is CASLAGWAYNEQFF. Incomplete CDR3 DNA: TGCGCCAGTTTAGCGGGGTGGGCCTACAATGAG.

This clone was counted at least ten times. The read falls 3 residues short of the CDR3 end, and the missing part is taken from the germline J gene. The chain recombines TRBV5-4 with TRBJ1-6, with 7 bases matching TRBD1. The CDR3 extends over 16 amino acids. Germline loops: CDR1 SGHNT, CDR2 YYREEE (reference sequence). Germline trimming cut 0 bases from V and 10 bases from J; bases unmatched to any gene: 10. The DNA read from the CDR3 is TGTGCCAGCAGCTTGGCTCCGGAAGGGGGCCGGTCACCC. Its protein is CASSLAPEGGRSP. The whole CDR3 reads CASSLAPEGGRSPLHF.

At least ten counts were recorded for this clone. CDR3: CAISSGGSSGNTIYF. Partial CDR3 DNA: TGTGCCATTTCTTCAGGGGGCTCCTCTGGAAACACC. The chain couples TRBV10-3 to TRBJ1-3; 8 bases match TRBD1. The CDR3 end lies 3 residues beyond the end of the read and is filled in from the germline J gene. CDR1 is ENHRY, CDR2 SYGVKD, per germline. The CDR3 has 15 residues. V dropped 9 bases and J dropped 0; count of bases not matched to a gene: 7.

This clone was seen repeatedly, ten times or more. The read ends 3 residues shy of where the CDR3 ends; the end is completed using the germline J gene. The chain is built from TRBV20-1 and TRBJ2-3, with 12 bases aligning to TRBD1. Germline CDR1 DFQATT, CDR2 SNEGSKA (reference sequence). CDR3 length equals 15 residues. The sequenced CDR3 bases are TGCAGTGCTAAAAGGGGGACAGGGGGCGGCGGGACG. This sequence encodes CSAKRGTGGGGT. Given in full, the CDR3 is CSAKRGTGGGGTQYF.

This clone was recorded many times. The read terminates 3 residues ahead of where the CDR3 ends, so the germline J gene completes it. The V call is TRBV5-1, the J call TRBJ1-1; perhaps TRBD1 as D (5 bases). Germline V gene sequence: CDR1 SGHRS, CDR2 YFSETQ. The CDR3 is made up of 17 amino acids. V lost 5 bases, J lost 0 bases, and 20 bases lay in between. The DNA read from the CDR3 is TGCGCCAGCAGTCGCCGGGGGAGAGTCGAAGTGAACACTGAA. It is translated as CASSRRGRVEVNTE. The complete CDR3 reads CASSRRGRVEVNTEAFF.

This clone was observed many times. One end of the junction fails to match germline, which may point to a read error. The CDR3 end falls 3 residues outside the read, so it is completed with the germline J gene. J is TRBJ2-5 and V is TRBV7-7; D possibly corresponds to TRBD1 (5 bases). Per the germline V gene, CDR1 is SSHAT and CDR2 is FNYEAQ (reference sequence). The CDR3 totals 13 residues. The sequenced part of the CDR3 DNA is TGTGCTAGCAGCCCCAGACAGCAAGAGACC. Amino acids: CASSPRQQET. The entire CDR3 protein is CASSPRQQETQYF. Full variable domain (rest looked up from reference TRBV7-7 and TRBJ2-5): GAGVSQSPRYKVTKRGQDVTLRCDPISSHATLYWYQQALGQGPEFLTYFNYEAQPDKSGLPSDRFSAERPEGSISTLTIQRTEQRDSAMYRCASSPRQQETQYFGPGTRLLVL.

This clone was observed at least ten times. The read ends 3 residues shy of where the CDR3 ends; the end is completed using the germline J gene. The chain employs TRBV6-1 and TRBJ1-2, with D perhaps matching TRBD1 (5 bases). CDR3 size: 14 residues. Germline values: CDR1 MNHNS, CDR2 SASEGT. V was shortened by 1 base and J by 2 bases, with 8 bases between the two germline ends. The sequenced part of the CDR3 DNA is TGTGCCAGCAGTGAAGGCAGGGAAAACTATGGC. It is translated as CASSEGRENYG. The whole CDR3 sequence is CASSEGRENYGYTF.

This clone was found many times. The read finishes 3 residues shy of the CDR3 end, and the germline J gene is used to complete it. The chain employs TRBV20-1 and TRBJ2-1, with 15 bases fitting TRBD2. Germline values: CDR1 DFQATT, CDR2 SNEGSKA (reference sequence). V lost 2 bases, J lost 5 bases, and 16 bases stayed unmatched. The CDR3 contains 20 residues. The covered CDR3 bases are TGCAGTGCTAGACCACCCTCGTCGGGACTAGCGGGGGGAATGGACAATGAG. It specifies CSARPPSSGLAGGMDNE. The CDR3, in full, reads CSARPPSSGLAGGMDNEQFF.

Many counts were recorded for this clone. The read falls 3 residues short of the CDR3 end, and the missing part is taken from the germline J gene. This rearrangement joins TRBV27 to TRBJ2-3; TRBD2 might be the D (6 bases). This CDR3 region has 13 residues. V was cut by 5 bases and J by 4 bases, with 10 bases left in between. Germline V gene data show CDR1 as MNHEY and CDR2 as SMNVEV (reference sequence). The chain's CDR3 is CASSPGLSDTQYF. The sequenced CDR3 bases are TGTGCCAGCAGTCCGGGACTCTCAGATACG.

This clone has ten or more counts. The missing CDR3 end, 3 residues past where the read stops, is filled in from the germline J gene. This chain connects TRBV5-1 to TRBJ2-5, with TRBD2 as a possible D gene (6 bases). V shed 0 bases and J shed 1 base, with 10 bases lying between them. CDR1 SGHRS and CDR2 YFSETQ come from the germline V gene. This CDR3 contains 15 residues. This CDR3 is CASSLGGLTQETQYF. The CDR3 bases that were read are TGCGCCAGCAGCTTGGGGGGACTGACCCAAGAGACC.